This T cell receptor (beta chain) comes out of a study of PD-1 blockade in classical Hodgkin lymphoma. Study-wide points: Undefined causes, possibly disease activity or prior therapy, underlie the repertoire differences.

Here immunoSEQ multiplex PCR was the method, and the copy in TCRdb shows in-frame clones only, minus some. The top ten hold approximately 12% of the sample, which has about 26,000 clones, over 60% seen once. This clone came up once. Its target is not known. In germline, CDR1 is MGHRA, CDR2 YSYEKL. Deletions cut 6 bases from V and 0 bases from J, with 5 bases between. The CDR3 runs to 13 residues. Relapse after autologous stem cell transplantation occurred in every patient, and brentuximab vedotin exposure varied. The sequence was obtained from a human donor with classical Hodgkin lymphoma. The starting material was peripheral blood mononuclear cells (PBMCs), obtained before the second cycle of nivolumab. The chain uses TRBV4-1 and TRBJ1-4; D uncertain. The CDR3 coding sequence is TGCGCCAGCAGGGGCGCAACTAATGAAAAACTGTTTTTT. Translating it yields CASRGATNEKLFF.